Presented here are 11 T cell receptor beta chains from one specimen sequenced in a study of blood T cell repertoires in COVID-19. Generated by immunoSEQ multiplex PCR, the TCRdb table keeps only in-frame clones and is missing some. This sample has approximately 130,000 clones, with roughly 86% found just once. The sequencing input was peripheral blood. The source of these receptors is a human donor in a cohort sampled during active COVID-19.

This chain uses TRBV3-1 (or the pseudogene TRBV3-2) with TRBJ1-1; D call uncertain. The V and J ends lost 4 bases and 1 base respectively, with 13 bases between them. Germline V lookup: CDR1 LGHDT, CDR2 YNNKEL (reference sequence). The CDR3 runs 15 residues. The CDR3: CASSPLQPTNTEAFF. CDR3 bases: TGTGCCAGCAGCCCTCTACAGCCGACGAACACTGAAGCTTTCTTT.

J is TRBJ2-3 and V is TRBV4-1, with D tentatively TRBD2 (5 bases). CDR3 size: 14 residues. Germline-derived CDR1 and CDR2 are MGHRA and YSYEKL. Trimming removed 6 bases from V and 0 bases from J, with 10 bases in between. As DNA, the CDR3 is TGCGCCAGCAGGATTAGCGTGAGCACAGATACGCAGTATTTT. It specifies CASRISVSTDTQYF.

This clone was detected once. V usage is TRBV7-9 and J usage is TRBJ1-6, with D uncertain. Trimming pared 1 base from V and 12 bases from J, leaving 10 bases between. The CDR3 spans 13 residues. Germline V lookup: CDR1 SEHNR, CDR2 FQNEAQ (reference sequence). CDR3 residues: CASSLEPPGPLHF. The CDR3 DNA follows: TGTGCCAGCAGCTTAGAGCCCCCCGGACCCCTCCACTTT.

V usage is TRBV6-5 and J usage is TRBJ2-1, with 8 bases that match TRBD2. The CDR3 spans 14 residues. Germline CDR1 and CDR2: MNHEY and SVGAGI. Germline trimming cut 6 bases from V and 8 bases from J; bases unmatched to any gene: 9. The CDR3 here is CASRPGLEVDEQFF. CDR3 sequence (DNA): TGTGCCAGCAGGCCGGGACTAGAGGTCGATGAGCAGTTCTTC.

The chain has TRBV25-1 and TRBJ2-3; D remains unclear. Trimming pared 4 bases from V and 2 bases from J, leaving 10 bases between. This CDR3 has 14 amino acids. CDR1 and CDR2 from the germline V gene are MGHDK and SYGVNS. The CDR3 is CASSGPTFTDTQYF. Here the CDR3 DNA reads TGTGCCAGCAGTGGACCGACTTTCACAGATACGCAGTATTTT.

The chain has TRBV5-1 and TRBJ2-3; D remains ambiguous. This CDR3 has 15 residues. V was cut by 2 bases and J by 6 bases, with 16 bases left in between. From germline, CDR1 is SGHRS and CDR2 YFSETQ. The CDR3 loop is CASSFSLGSFDTQYF. For the CDR3, the DNA is TGCGCCAGCAGCTTTAGCCTAGGATCTTTCGATACGCAGTATTTT. Using reference TRBV5-1 and TRBJ2-3 for the parts outside the CDR3, the full variable domain is KAGVTQTPRYLIKTRGQQVTLSCSPISGHRSVSWYQQTPGQGLQFLFEYFSETQRNKGNFPGRFSGRQFSNSRSEMNVSTLELGDSALYLCASSFSLGSFDTQYFGPGTRLTVL.

CDR3 in DNA: TGTGCCAGCAGTGCCGACTCCCCGGGCTACACCTTC. Amino acids: CASSADSPGYTF. V gene TRBV12-3 or TRBV12-4 combines with J gene TRBJ1-2; D gene uncertain. The CDR3 spans 12 residues. V lost 5 bases to trimming and J lost 8 bases, with 12 bases between them.

CDR3 nucleotide sequence: TGTGCCAGCATCGATCCGGGGATAAGCACAGATACGCAGTATTTT. It translates to CASIDPGISTDTQYF. This rearrangement joins TRBV2 to TRBJ2-3; D is perhaps TRBD2 (5 bases). Germline V lookup: CDR1 SNHLY, CDR2 FYNNEI. The CDR3 has 15 residues. Trimming shortened V by 7 bases and J by 0 bases, and 14 bases separated the two germline ends. Using reference TRBV2 and TRBJ2-3 for the parts outside the CDR3, the full variable domain is EPEVTQTPSHQVTQMGQEVILRCVPISNHLYFYWYRQILGQKVEFLVSFYNNEISEKSEIFDDQFSVERPDGSNFTLKIRSTKLEDSAMYFCASIDPGISTDTQYFGPGTRLTVL.

The J gene is TRBJ2-6, the V gene TRBV18, with 7 bases identical to TRBD1. The CDR3 is 14 residues long. Germline V gene sequence: CDR1 KGHSH, CDR2 LQKENI. After removal of 6 bases from V and 3 bases from J, the junction contained 2 bases not matched to a gene. CDR3 nucleotides: TGTGCCAGCTCCACAGGGGTTGGGGCCAACGTCCTGACTTTC. Protein: CASSTGVGANVLTF.

The V and J genes are TRBV7-2 and TRBJ1-1; TRBD1 is a possible D gene (5 bases). Trimming cost V 1 base and J 0 bases, with 9 bases left between them. Germline CDR1 SGHTA, CDR2 FQGNSA. The CDR3 sequence is 15 residues long. CDR3 nucleotides: TGTGCCAGCAGCTTAGAGGGGCTTTTGAACACTGAAGCTTTCTTT. This gives the protein CASSLEGLLNTEAFF. Full variable domain (outside the CDR3, taken from reference TRBV7-2 and TRBJ1-1): GAGVSQSPSNKVTEKGKDVELRCDPISGHTALYWYRQSLGQGLEFLIYFQGNSAPDKSGLPSDRFSAERTGGSVSTLTIQRTQQEDSAVYLCASSLEGLLNTEAFFGQGTRLTVV.

The V gene is TRBV7-2, the J gene TRBJ1-2, with D uncertain. From germline, CDR1 is SGHTA and CDR2 FQGNSA. The ends were cut back, 5 bases at V and 5 bases at J, with 18 bases in the middle. This CDR3 has 15 amino acids. CDR3 DNA sequence: TGTGCCAGCAGCCCCTTTACGGGGAGCTCTTATGGCTACACCTTC. Its translation: CASSPFTGSSYGYTF.